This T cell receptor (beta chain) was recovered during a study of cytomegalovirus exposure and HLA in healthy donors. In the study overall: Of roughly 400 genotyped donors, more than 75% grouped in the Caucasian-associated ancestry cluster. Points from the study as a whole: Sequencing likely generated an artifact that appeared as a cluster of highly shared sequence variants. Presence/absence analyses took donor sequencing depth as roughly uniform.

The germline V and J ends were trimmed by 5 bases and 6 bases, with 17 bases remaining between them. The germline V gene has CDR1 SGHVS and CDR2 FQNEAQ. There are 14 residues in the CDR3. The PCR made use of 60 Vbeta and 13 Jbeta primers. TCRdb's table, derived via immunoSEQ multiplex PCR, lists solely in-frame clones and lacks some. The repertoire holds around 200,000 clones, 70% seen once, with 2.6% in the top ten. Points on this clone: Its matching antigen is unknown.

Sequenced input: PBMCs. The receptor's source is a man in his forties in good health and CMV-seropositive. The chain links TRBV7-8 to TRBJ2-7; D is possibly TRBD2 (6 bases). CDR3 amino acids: CASSPSGVGGEQYF. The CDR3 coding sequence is TGTGCCAGCAGCCCCTCGGGGGTGGGGGGCGAGCAGTACTTC.